Following are 27 T cell receptor beta chains from one sample sequenced in a study of T cell changes during pregnancy in multiple sclerosis. This table comes from immunoSEQ multiplex PCR, and its TCRdb copy is limited to in-frame clones, with some not included. This sample carries roughly 86,000 clones, almost 95% of them seen once, and the ten largest clones take about 2.6%. The source material was peripheral blood, sampled in the first trimester of pregnancy. The receptor source for this set is a female donor with multiple sclerosis, enrolled in a pregnancy study.

This clone was observed once. This chain joins TRBV2 and TRBJ2-7, with 8 bases aligning to TRBD1. The germline V gene has CDR1 SNHLY and CDR2 FYNNEI. V was pared by 7 bases and J by 6 bases, with 5 bases of the junction left unmatched. This CDR3 is 12 amino acids long. The CDR3 spells CASNQGASEQYF. As DNA, the CDR3 is TGTGCCAGCAACCAGGGGGCATCCGAGCAGTACTTC.

This CDR3 is CASSLATGGQETQYF. The CDR3 DNA reads as TGTGCCAGCAGTTTAGCGACAGGGGGCCAAGAGACCCAGTACTTC. The V gene is TRBV27, the J gene TRBJ2-5, with 9 bases fitting TRBD1. CDR1 is MNHEY and CDR2 is SMNVEV in the germline V gene (reference sequence). After removal of 2 bases from V and 1 base from J, the junction contained 2 bases not matched to a gene. This CDR3 is built from 15 residues.

Details on this clone: A junction boundary mismatches the germline segment, possibly from a read error. The chain links TRBV4-3 to TRBJ2-7, with TRBD2 matching 8 bases. The length of the CDR3 is 15 residues. Germline loops: CDR1 LGHNA, CDR2 YSLEER. CDR3 nucleotides: TGCGCCAGCAGTCAAGATAGCGGGAACGGGTACGAGCAGTACTTC. Its translation: CASSQDSGNGYEQYF.

The rearrangement joins TRBV27 to TRBJ2-7; 16 positions match TRBD2. The J segment lost 6 bases and the V segment lost 6 bases, leaving 8 bases of the junction unmatched. The CDR3 sequence is 16 residues long. Germline V gene data show CDR1 as MNHEY and CDR2 as SMNVEV (reference sequence). The CDR3 DNA reads as TGTGCCAGCAGGGGGACTAGCGGGAGGGCCGGTAGCGAGCAGTACTTC. Residues: CASRGTSGRAGSEQYF.

The chain combines TRBV15 with TRBJ2-3; 8 bases are a match to TRBD1. CDR3 length: 17 amino acids. Germline-derived CDR1 and CDR2 are LNHNV and YYDKDF (reference sequence). J was trimmed by 4 bases and V by 2 bases; bases with no gene match: 11. In DNA, the CDR3 is TGTGCCACCAGCAGACACGGACAGGGAGCTTTGGCAGATACGCAGTATTTT. It encodes CATSRHGQGALADTQYF.

The V and J genes are TRBV2 and TRBJ1-1; tentatively, D is TRBD1 (5 bases). Germline V gene sequence: CDR1 SNHLY, CDR2 FYNNEI. The CDR3 runs 13 residues. Trimming shortened V by 4 bases and J by 1 base, and 7 bases separated the two germline ends. The CDR3 spells CASSGQTNTEAFF. The DNA for the CDR3 is TGTGCCAGCAGTGGACAGACGAACACTGAAGCTTTCTTT.

V is TRBV14 and J is TRBJ2-7, with D perhaps TRBD1 (5 bases). This CDR3 contains 13 residues. V dropped 4 bases and J dropped 6 bases, with 13 bases sitting between them. The germline V gene encodes CDR1 SGHDN and CDR2 FVKESK. Written as DNA, the CDR3 is TGTGCCAGCAGCCCGCGATTTACAGGCGAGCAGTACTTC. The encoded protein is CASSPRFTGEQYF.

The chain carries TRBV6-5 and TRBJ2-7; TRBD2 might be the D (6 bases). CDR3 length: 16 residues. Trimming pared 4 bases from V and 0 bases from J, leaving 16 bases between. The V gene's germline CDR1 is MNHEY and CDR2 SVGAGI. The CDR3 protein is CASSSPRSGGSYEQYF. CDR3 DNA: TGTGCCAGCAGTTCACCTCGCTCCGGGGGCTCCTACGAGCAGTACTTC.

J is TRBJ2-2 and V is TRBV5-1, with D unclear. The length of the CDR3 is 15 residues. Germline CDR1 reads SGHRS; CDR2 reads YFSETQ. V shed 1 base and J shed 0 bases, with 7 bases lying between them. CDR3 bases: TGCGCCAGCAGCTTGACAGCCCCGAACACCGGGGAGCTGTTTTTT. This gives the protein CASSLTAPNTGELFF.

V is TRBV9 and J is TRBJ1-1, with TRBD1 matching 12 bases. The CDR3 is made up of 15 amino acids. The J segment lost 7 bases and the V segment lost 3 bases, leaving 7 bases of the junction unmatched. Per the germline V gene, CDR1 is SGDLS and CDR2 is YYNGEE. CDR3 sequence (DNA): TGTGCCAGCAGCGCAGGGACAGGGGGCGGCGGTGAAGCTTTCTTT. Encoded protein: CASSAGTGGGGEAFF. The variable domain in full, completed from reference TRBV9 and TRBJ1-1, reads DSGVTQTPKHLITATGQRVTLRCSPRSGDLSVYWYQQSLDQGLQFLIQYYNGEERAKGNILERFSAQQFPDLHSELNLSSLELGDSALYFCASSAGTGGGGEAFFGQGTRLTVV.

The CDR3 here is CASRKREDGDTQYF. DNA of the CDR3: TGTGCCAGCAGGAAGCGGGAGGATGGAGATACGCAGTATTTT. The chain links TRBV19 to TRBJ2-3, with 9 bases aligning to TRBD2. Germline loops: CDR1 LNHDA, CDR2 SQIVND (reference sequence). J gave up 5 bases and V 9 bases, and 9 bases lay outside the gene matches. CDR3 length equals 14 residues.

The V gene is TRBV4-1, the J gene TRBJ1-4; D is ambiguous. Germline assignment: CDR1 MGHRA and CDR2 YSYEKL. The CDR3 has 13 amino acids. The V end lost 0 bases, the J end lost 8 bases, and 7 bases lay between the germline ends. CDR3 region: CASSQEPGEKLFF. DNA for the CDR3: TGCGCCAGCAGCCAAGAACCGGGGGAAAAACTGTTTTTT.

This rearrangement joins TRBV18 to TRBJ2-1; 15 nucleotides match TRBD2. V dropped 6 bases and J dropped 7; count of bases not matched to a gene: 13. CDR1 is KGHSH and CDR2 is LQKENI in the germline V gene. The CDR3 is 18 residues long. CDR3 coding DNA: TGTGCCAGCTCTCGGACTAGCGGGAGGGCCGAAATCGGGAATGAGCAGTTCTTC. Protein: CASSRTSGRAEIGNEQFF. Full variable domain (remainder filled in from reference TRBV18 and TRBJ2-1): NAGVMQNPRHLVRRRGQEARLRCSPMKGHSHVYWYRQLPEEGLKFMVYLQKENIIDESGMPKERFSAEFPKEGPSILRIQQVVRGDSAAYFCASSRTSGRAEIGNEQFFGPGTRLTVL.

The chain recombines TRBV7-3 with TRBJ2-1, with D perhaps matching TRBD2 (6 bases). Trimming stripped 2 bases from V and 9 bases from J, with 11 bases between. CDR3 length: 13 amino acids. Looked up from germline, CDR1 is SGHTA and CDR2 is FQGTGA. The CDR3: CASSLRGAGEQFF. The CDR3 bases are TGTGCCAGCAGCTTACGCGGGGCTGGTGAGCAGTTCTTC.

The chain couples TRBV4-1 to TRBJ2-5; D perhaps matches TRBD2 (5 bases). Germline V gene lookup returns CDR1 MGHRA and CDR2 YSYEKL. This CDR3 is built from 17 residues. Deletions cut 1 base from V and 1 base from J, with 16 bases between. In DNA form, the CDR3 reads TGCGCCAGCAGCCAAGTGCTCCCCGGACTCCTCCAAGAGACCCAGTACTTC. This gives the protein CASSQVLPGLLQETQYF.

Only a few counts were recorded for this clone. The chain joins TRBV7-9 to TRBJ2-3; 7 positions agree with TRBD1. The CDR3 spans 14 residues. The trim removed 4 bases at V and 0 bases at J, leaving 1 base unmatched. From germline, CDR1 is SEHNR and CDR2 FQNEAQ (reference sequence). CDR3 sequence reads: CASSWGQSTDTQYF. CDR3 DNA: TGTGCCAGCAGCTGGGGACAGAGCACAGATACGCAGTATTTT.

The chain carries TRBV14 and TRBJ2-1; 8 positions match TRBD2. The J segment lost 4 bases and the V segment lost 0 bases, leaving 5 bases of the junction unmatched. This CDR3 spans 16 amino acids. Germline CDR1 reads SGHDN; CDR2 reads FVKESK. In DNA, the CDR3 is TGTGCCAGCAGCCAAGAGACTAGCGTGTCGTACAATGAGCAGTTCTTC. This gives the protein CASSQETSVSYNEQFF. The whole variable domain, remainder taken from reference TRBV14 and TRBJ2-1, is EAGVTQFPSHSVIEKGQTVTLRCDPISGHDNLYWYRRVMGKEIKFLLHFVKESKQDESGMPNNRFLAERTGGTYSTLKVQPAELEDSGVYFCASSQETSVSYNEQFFGPGTRLTVL.

The V and J genes are TRBV5-1 and TRBJ2-1, with 7 bases aligning to TRBD2. The CDR3 has 12 amino acids. V dropped 2 bases and J dropped 12; count of bases not matched to a gene: 5. Germline CDR1 reads SGHRS; CDR2 reads YFSETQ. As DNA, the CDR3 is TGCGCCAGCAGCTTTGCGGGAGCGTCGCAGTTCTTC. Translation gives CASSFAGASQFF. The full variable domain, with the rest looked up from reference TRBV5-1 and TRBJ2-1, is KAGVTQTPRYLIKTRGQQVTLSCSPISGHRSVSWYQQTPGQGLQFLFEYFSETQRNKGNFPGRFSGRQFSNSRSEMNVSTLELGDSALYLCASSFAGASQFFGPGTRLTVL.

The rearrangement uses TRBV27 and TRBJ1-1; TRBD1 matches 9 bases. This CDR3 is 15 amino acids long. Unmatched junction bases numbered 10, after V lost 5 bases and J lost 6 bases. From germline, CDR1 is MNHEY and CDR2 SMNVEV (reference sequence). DNA of the CDR3: TGTGCCAGCAGTCACTCCGGGACAGGGATCGCTGAAGCTTTCTTT. It codes for CASSHSGTGIAEAFF.

This chain joins TRBV2 and TRBJ2-2; the D gene is possibly TRBD2 (5 bases). V was shortened by 4 bases and J by 4 bases, with 7 bases between the two germline ends. CDR1 SNHLY and CDR2 FYNNEI come from the germline V gene. The CDR3 is made up of 13 amino acids. CDR3 bases: TGTGCCAGCAGTGTGGGGAGCACCGGGGAGCTGTTTTTT. It specifies CASSVGSTGELFF.

The chain carries TRBV28 and TRBJ2-1, with 8 nucleotides matching TRBD1. CDR3 length equals 16 residues. With 5 bases clipped from V and 4 bases from J, the junction kept 10 bases outside the gene matches. CDR1 is MDHEN and CDR2 is SYDVKM in the germline V gene. The DNA for the CDR3 is TGTGCCAGCAGTACCCCCTCAGGGGGCTGGTACAATGAGCAGTTCTTC. Translating gives CASSTPSGGWYNEQFF.

The rearrangement links TRBV5-1 to TRBJ1-3; 10 bases line up with TRBD1. The length of the CDR3 is 15 residues. Germline lookup yields CDR1 SGHRS and CDR2 YFSETQ. After removal of 4 bases from V and 7 bases from J, the junction contained 8 bases not matched to a gene. The DNA of the CDR3 is TGCGCCAGCAGCGCCGGGACAGGGGATGTCAACACCATATATTTT. Its translation: CASSAGTGDVNTIYF.

The chain combines TRBV5-8 with TRBJ2-7; TRBD1 matches 8 bases. The CDR3 totals 15 residues. CDR1 is SGHTS, CDR2 YDEGEE, per germline. J gave up 0 bases and V 4 bases, and 6 bases lay outside the gene matches. This chain's CDR3 is CASSLTGGSSYEQYF. The CDR3 nucleotides are TGTGCCAGCAGCCTCACAGGGGGGAGCTCCTACGAGCAGTACTTC.

The CDR3 DNA reads TGTGCCAGCAGTTTGCTACAGGGGGCAGGGGAGCAGTACTTC. Amino acid sequence: CASSLLQGAGEQYF. This chain connects TRBV27 to TRBJ2-7, with 9 bases matching TRBD1. Per germline, CDR1 MNHEY and CDR2 SMNVEV (reference sequence). The J segment lost 7 bases and the V segment lost 3 bases, leaving 7 bases of the junction unmatched. There are 14 residues in the CDR3.

The chain carries TRBV7-3 and TRBJ2-2; 7 bases line up with TRBD2. Per the germline V gene, CDR1 is SGHTA and CDR2 is FQGTGA. This CDR3 has 14 amino acids. The V segment lost 7 bases and the J segment 7 bases; nucleotides outside the gene matches: 9. This CDR3 is CASKASGSIGELFF. In DNA, the CDR3 is TGTGCCAGCAAAGCTAGCGGCAGCATCGGGGAGCTGTTTTTT. The full variable domain, in which reference TRBV7-3 and TRBJ2-2 provide the parts outside the CDR3, is GAGVSQTPSNKVTEKGKYVELRCDPISGHTALYWYRQSLGQGPEFLIYFQGTGAADDSGLPNDRFFAVRPEGSVSTLKIQRTERGDSAVYLCASKASGSIGELFFGEGSRLTVL.

This chain connects TRBV6-1 to TRBJ2-7; tentatively, D is TRBD1 (5 bases). The CDR3 loop spans 14 amino acids. CDR1 is MNHNS and CDR2 is SASEGT in the germline V gene. V lost 4 bases, J lost 3 bases, and 13 bases lay in between. CDR3 loop: CASSGAGSLYEQYF. DNA of the CDR3: TGTGCCAGCAGTGGTGCAGGGTCACTCTACGAGCAGTACTTC.

The chain combines TRBV2 with TRBJ2-3, with 8 bases lining up with TRBD2. V was clipped by 4 bases and J by 2 bases; unmatched bases: 8. Germline V gene sequence: CDR1 SNHLY, CDR2 FYNNEI. This CDR3 is built from 16 residues. The CDR3 region has the DNA TGTGCCAGCAGTGGGGGGATTAGCGGGAACACAGATACGCAGTATTTT. Translation gives CASSGGISGNTDTQYF.